The 17 T cell receptor beta chains in this list originate from one sample, sequenced in a study of blood T cell repertoires in COVID-19. Generated by immunoSEQ multiplex PCR, the TCRdb table keeps only in-frame clones and is missing some. The data hold about 89,000 clones, with roughly 80% observed a single time. Sequencing used peripheral blood. The receptors come from a man aged 70 or older with COVID-19, enrolled during active disease.

As for this clone: Germline and junction disagree at one end, which may indicate a read error. This chain uses TRBV19 with TRBJ2-5; D is perhaps TRBD1 (5 bases). CDR3 length: 15 amino acids. CDR1 LNHDA and CDR2 SQIVND come from the germline V gene (reference sequence). This CDR3 reads CASSLQGYPREAQYF. The CDR3, as DNA: TGTGCCAGTAGTCTCCAGGGTTACCCAAGAGAGGCCCAGTACTTC.

This clone was counted between two and nine times. This chain connects TRBV13 to TRBJ2-7; D might be TRBD2 (6 bases). The V and J ends lost 5 bases and 9 bases respectively, with 17 bases between them. CDR3 length: 13 amino acids. CDR1 PRHDT and CDR2 FYEKMQ come from the germline V gene (reference sequence). The CDR3 here is CASSARAGRRQYF. DNA of the CDR3: TGTGCCAGCAGCGCCCGAGCGGGCAGGCGGCAGTACTTC.

The chain uses TRBV18 and TRBJ1-1; 7 bases align to TRBD1. Germline CDR1 is KGHSH and CDR2 is LQKENI. The CDR3 is 12 residues long. V was pared by 4 bases and J by 12 bases, with 8 bases of the junction left unmatched. The CDR3 reads CASSRQGSGSFF. DNA for the CDR3: TGTGCCAGCTCACGACAGGGAAGTGGGTCTTTCTTT.

The chain employs TRBV9 and TRBJ1-6; the match to TRBD1 covers 12 bases. The CDR3 loop spans 17 amino acids. Germline CDR1 is SGDLS and CDR2 is YYNGEE. V lost 3 bases to trimming and J lost 10 bases; unmatched junction nucleotides: 11. The chain's CDR3 is CASSAPSGTGGRSPLHF. The CDR3, as DNA: TGTGCCAGCAGCGCTCCGTCCGGGACAGGGGGCCGGTCACCCCTCCACTTT.

As DNA, the CDR3 is TGTGCCAGCAGTACGGGGGGGTACGAAGATACGCAGTATTTT. Protein sequence: CASSTGGYEDTQYF. V and J are TRBV6-2 or TRBV6-3 and TRBJ2-3, with TRBD2 matching over 8 bases. Germline V lookup: CDR1 MNHEY, CDR2 SVGEGT. The CDR3 is made up of 14 amino acids. V shed 5 bases, J shed 5 bases, and the junction held 6 bases outside the gene matches.

The V and J genes are TRBV10-3 and TRBJ1-1; possible D gene TRBD1, 5 bases. V was cut by 4 bases and J by 1 base, with 7 bases left in between. Germline values: CDR1 ENHRY, CDR2 SYGVKD. The CDR3 extends over 13 amino acids. The DNA for the CDR3 is TGTGCCATCAGTGGCAGGGAGAACACTGAAGCTTTCTTT. It encodes CAISGRENTEAFF.

The chain carries TRBV18 and TRBJ1-2, with 8 bases matching TRBD1. The germline gives CDR1 KGHSH, CDR2 LQKENI. The CDR3 contains 17 residues. V was clipped by 0 bases and J by 0 bases; unmatched bases: 6. This CDR3 is CASSPPSGGIANYGYTF. CDR3 nucleotide sequence: TGTGCCAGCTCACCACCGTCAGGGGGCATAGCTAACTATGGCTACACCTTC.

The J gene is TRBJ2-5, the V gene TRBV14, with 7 bases matching TRBD1. This CDR3 contains 15 residues. Germline V gene lookup returns CDR1 SGHDN and CDR2 FVKESK. The ends lost 3 bases at V and 7 bases at J; junction bases unmatched: 11. CDR3: CASSQTDRPLATQYF. The CDR3 DNA reads as TGTGCCAGCAGCCAGACGGACAGGCCGCTGGCGACCCAGTACTTC.

V gene TRBV7-9 combines with J gene TRBJ1-3; 8 positions match TRBD1. This CDR3 has 17 residues. Trimming took 5 bases from V and 4 from J; bases not matched to a gene: 13. Germline CDR1 SEHNR, CDR2 FQNEAQ (reference sequence). CDR3 sequence reads: CASSPRQGSMLGNTIYF. Here the CDR3 DNA reads TGTGCCAGCAGCCCGAGACAGGGGAGTATGTTGGGAAACACCATATATTTT.

This clone came up many times. The chain uses TRBV11-3 and TRBJ2-7; TRBD1 matches 7 bases. With V trimmed by 4 bases and J by 5 bases, 11 bases remained unmatched. CDR1 and CDR2 from the germline V gene are SGHNT and YENEEA. The CDR3 has 15 residues. In DNA, the CDR3 is TGTGCCAGCAGCTACTACGAGGGGGCGCTTGACGAGCAGTACTTC. It yields the protein CASSYYEGALDEQYF.

V usage is TRBV7-9 and J usage is TRBJ2-2; 9 bases are shared with TRBD2. This CDR3 has 16 residues. Losses at the gene ends were 0 bases for V and 3 bases for J; bases not matched to a gene: 2. Per germline, CDR1 SEHNR and CDR2 FQNEAQ (reference sequence). Written as DNA, the CDR3 is TGTGCCAGCAGCTTAGCTAGCGGGGGAGACACCGGGGAGCTGTTTTTT. Protein product: CASSLASGGDTGELFF.

DNA of the CDR3: TGCGCCAGCAGTCAAATAACAGGGAAAGAAAAACTGTTTTTT. The encoded protein is CASSQITGKEKLFF. The chain uses TRBV23-1 and TRBJ1-4; D perhaps matches TRBD1 (6 bases). TRBV23-1 is identified as an open reading frame with a role that is uncertain. V shed 2 bases and J shed 8 bases, with 12 bases lying between them. The CDR3 contains 14 residues.

This chain connects TRBV18 to TRBJ2-1, with D unclear. This CDR3 comprises 12 residues. The ends were cut back, 0 bases at V and 7 bases at J, with 4 bases in the middle. CDR1 KGHSH and CDR2 LQKENI come from the germline V gene. CDR3 in amino acids: CASSPPTNEQFF. DNA for the CDR3: TGTGCCAGCTCACCACCGACTAATGAGCAGTTCTTC.

There are a few counts of this clone. The chain recombines TRBV7-9 with TRBJ2-7, with a tentative D call TRBD2 (6 bases). CDR3 size: 15 residues. Germline CDR1 and CDR2: SEHNR and FQNEAQ (reference sequence). The ends were cut back, 5 bases at V and 2 bases at J, with 16 bases in the middle. The CDR3 region is CASSLVQVAAYEQYF. CDR3 nucleotides: TGTGCCAGCAGCCTCGTACAAGTAGCGGCCTACGAGCAGTACTTC.

Only a few counts were recorded for this clone. The chain links TRBV7-9 to TRBJ2-2; 9 bases map to TRBD1. The V gene end was trimmed by 8 bases and the J gene end by 3 bases; junction bases not matched to a gene: 16. The CDR3 totals 18 residues. CDR1 SEHNR and CDR2 FQNEAQ come from the germline V gene (reference sequence). The CDR3 loop is CASRNRGRFSPDTGELFF. CDR3 nucleotides: TGTGCCAGCCGAAACAGGGGGCGGTTTAGCCCGGACACCGGGGAGCTGTTTTTT.

The chain is built from TRBV5-1 and TRBJ2-2; 7 nucleotides agree with TRBD2. The CDR3 totals 15 residues. Germline-derived CDR1 and CDR2 are SGHRS and YFSETQ. V dropped 5 bases and J dropped 7; count of bases not matched to a gene: 11. This CDR3 reads CASSKASGYGGELFF. For the CDR3, the DNA is TGCGCCAGCAGTAAGGCTAGCGGTTATGGCGGGGAGCTGTTTTTT.

This sequence joins TRBV20-1 and TRBJ2-7; 12 bases align to TRBD1. V was pared by 3 bases and J by 3 bases, with 3 bases of the junction left unmatched. CDR1 DFQATT and CDR2 SNEGSKA come from the germline V gene (reference sequence). This CDR3 region has 14 residues. CDR3 in amino acids: CSASGTGGGYEQYF. The CDR3 bases are TGCAGTGCTAGTGGGACAGGGGGCGGCTACGAGCAGTACTTC.